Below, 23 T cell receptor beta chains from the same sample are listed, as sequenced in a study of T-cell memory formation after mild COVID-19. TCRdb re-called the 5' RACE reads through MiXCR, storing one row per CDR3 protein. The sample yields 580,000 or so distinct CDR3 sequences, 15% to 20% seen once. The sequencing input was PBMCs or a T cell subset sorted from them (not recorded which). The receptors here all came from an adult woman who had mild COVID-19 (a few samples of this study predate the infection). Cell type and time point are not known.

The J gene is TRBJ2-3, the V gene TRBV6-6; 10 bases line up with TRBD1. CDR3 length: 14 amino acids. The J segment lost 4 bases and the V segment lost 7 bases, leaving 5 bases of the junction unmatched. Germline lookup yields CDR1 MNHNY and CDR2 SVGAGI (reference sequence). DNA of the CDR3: TGTGCCAGCAAACCCGGACAGGGGGCAGATACGCAGTATTTT. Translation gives CASKPGQGADTQYF.

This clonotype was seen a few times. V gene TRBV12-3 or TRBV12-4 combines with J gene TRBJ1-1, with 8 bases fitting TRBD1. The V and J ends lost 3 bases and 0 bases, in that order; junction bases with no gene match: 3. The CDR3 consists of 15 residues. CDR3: CASSLTGVLNTEAFF. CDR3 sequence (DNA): TGTGCCAGCAGTTTGACAGGGGTTTTGAACACTGAAGCTTTCTTT.

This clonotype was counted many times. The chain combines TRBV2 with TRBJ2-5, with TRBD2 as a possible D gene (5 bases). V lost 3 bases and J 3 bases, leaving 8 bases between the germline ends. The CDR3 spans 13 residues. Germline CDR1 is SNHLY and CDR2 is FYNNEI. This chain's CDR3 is CASSERRKETQYF. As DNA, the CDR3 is TGTGCCAGCAGTGAGAGGAGGAAAGAGACCCAGTACTTC.

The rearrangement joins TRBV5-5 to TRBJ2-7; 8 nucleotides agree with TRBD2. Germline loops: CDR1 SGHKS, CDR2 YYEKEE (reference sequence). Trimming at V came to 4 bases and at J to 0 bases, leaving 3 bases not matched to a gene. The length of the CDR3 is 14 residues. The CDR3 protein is CASSGGGSSYEQYF. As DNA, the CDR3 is TGTGCCAGCAGCGGCGGGGGGAGCTCCTACGAGCAGTACTTC.

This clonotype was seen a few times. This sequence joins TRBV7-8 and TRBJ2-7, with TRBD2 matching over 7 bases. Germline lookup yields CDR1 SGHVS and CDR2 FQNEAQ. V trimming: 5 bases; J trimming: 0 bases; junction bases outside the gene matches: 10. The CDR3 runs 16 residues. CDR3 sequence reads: CASSPRQRGSSYEQYF. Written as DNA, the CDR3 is TGTGCCAGCAGCCCCCGTCAGCGGGGTAGCTCCTACGAGCAGTACTTC.

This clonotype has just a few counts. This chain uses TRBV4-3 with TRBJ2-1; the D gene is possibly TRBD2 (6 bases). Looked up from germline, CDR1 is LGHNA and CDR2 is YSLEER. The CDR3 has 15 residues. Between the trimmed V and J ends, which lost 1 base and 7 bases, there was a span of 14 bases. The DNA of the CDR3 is TGCGCCAGCAGCCAAGGACTAGGGTACTTGAATGAGCAGTTCTTC. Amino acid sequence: CASSQGLGYLNEQFF.

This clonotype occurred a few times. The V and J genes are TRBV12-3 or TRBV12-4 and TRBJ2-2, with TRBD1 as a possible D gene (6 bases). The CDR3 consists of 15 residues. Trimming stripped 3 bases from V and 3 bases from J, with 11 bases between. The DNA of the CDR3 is TGTGCCAGCAGTTTTAGGGGGTCGTACACCGGGGAGCTGTTTTTT. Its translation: CASSFRGSYTGELFF.

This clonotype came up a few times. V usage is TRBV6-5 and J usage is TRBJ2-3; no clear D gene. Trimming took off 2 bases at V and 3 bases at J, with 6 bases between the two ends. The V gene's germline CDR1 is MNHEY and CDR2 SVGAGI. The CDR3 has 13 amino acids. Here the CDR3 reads CASSYRLTDTQYF. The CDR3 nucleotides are TGTGCCAGCAGTTACCGGTTGACAGATACGCAGTATTTT.

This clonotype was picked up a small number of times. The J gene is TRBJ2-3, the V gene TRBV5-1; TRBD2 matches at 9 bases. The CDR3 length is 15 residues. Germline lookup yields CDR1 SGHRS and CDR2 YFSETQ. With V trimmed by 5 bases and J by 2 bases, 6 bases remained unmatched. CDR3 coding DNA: TGCGCCAGCAGGACGGCGGGGGGGTCCACAGATACGCAGTATTTT. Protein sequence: CASRTAGGSTDTQYF.

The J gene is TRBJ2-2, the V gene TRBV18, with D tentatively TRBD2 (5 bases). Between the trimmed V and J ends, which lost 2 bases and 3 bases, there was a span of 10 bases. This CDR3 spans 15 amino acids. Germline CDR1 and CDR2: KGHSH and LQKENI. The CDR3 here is CASSPLPGYTGELFF. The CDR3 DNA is TGTGCCAGCTCACCATTGCCGGGATACACCGGGGAGCTGTTTTTT. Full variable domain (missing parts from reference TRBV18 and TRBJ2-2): NAGVMQNPRHLVRRRGQEARLRCSPMKGHSHVYWYRQLPEEGLKFMVYLQKENIIDESGMPKERFSAEFPKEGPSILRIQQVVRGDSAAYFCASSPLPGYTGELFFGEGSRLTVL.

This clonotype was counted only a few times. The CDR3 nucleotides read TGTGCCAGCAGCTCGGACTCGGTGTACGGTGAGCAGTTCTTC. Translating gives CASSSDSVYGEQFF. This sequence joins TRBV9 and TRBJ2-1; a possible D gene is TRBD2 (5 bases). V lost 4 bases to trimming and J lost 9 bases, with 17 bases between them. Germline CDR1 is SGDLS and CDR2 is YYNGEE. The CDR3 spans 14 residues.

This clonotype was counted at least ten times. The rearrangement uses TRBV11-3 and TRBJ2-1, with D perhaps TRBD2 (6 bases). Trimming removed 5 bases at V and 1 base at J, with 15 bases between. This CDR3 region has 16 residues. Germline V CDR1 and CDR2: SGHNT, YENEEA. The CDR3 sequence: CASSAAGTLSYNEQFF. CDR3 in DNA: TGTGCCAGCAGCGCCGCCGGGACTTTGTCCTACAATGAGCAGTTCTTC.

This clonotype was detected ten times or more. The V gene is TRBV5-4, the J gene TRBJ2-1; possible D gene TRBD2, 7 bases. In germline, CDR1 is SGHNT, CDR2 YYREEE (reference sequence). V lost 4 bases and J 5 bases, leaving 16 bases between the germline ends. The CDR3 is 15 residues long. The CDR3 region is CASSETGGRNNEQFF. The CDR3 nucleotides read TGTGCCAGCAGCGAAACGGGGGGCCGCAACAATGAGCAGTTCTTC. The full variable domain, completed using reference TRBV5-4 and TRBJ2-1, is ETGVTQSPTHLIKTRGQQVTLRCSSQSGHNTVSWYQQALGQGPQFIFQYYREEENGRGNFPPRFSGLQFPNYSSELNVNALELDDSALYLCASSETGGRNNEQFFGPGTRLTVL.

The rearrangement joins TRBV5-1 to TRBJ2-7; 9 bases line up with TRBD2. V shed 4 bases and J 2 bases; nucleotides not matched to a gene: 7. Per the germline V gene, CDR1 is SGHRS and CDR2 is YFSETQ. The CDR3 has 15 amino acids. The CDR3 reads CASSPSGGPTYEQYF. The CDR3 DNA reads TGCGCCAGCAGCCCAAGCGGGGGGCCGACCTACGAGCAGTACTTC.

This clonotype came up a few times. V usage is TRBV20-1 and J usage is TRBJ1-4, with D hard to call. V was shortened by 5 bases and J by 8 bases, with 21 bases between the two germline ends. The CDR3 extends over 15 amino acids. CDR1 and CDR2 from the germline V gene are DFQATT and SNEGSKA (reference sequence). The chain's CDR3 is CSAPAGGSSQEKLFF. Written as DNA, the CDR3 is TGCAGTGCTCCGGCCGGAGGGTCTTCTCAGGAAAAACTGTTTTTT.

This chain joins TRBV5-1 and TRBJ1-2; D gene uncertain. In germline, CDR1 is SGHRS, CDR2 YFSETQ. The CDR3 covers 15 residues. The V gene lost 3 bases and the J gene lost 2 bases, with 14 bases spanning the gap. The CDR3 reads CASSSRGLENYGYTF. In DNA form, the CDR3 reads TGCGCCAGCAGCTCAAGAGGGCTAGAGAACTATGGCTACACCTTC.

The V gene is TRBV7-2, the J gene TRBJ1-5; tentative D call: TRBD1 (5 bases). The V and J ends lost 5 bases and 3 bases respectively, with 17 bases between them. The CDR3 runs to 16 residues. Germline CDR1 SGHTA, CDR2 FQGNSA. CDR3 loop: CASSPGRRQINQPQHF. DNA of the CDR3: TGTGCCAGCAGCCCCGGCCGGCGACAGATCAATCAGCCCCAGCATTTT.

In nucleotides, the CDR3 is TGTGCCAGCAGCCAGCTACTGAGCGGGAGGGTAAACATTCAGTACTTC. Translating it yields CASSQLLSGRVNIQYF. The rearrangement links TRBV4-2 to TRBJ2-4, with TRBD2 matching 10 bases. V was pared by 3 bases and J by 6 bases, with 8 bases of the junction left unmatched. CDR3 length: 16 residues. Germline V CDR1 and CDR2: LGHNA, YNFKEQ.

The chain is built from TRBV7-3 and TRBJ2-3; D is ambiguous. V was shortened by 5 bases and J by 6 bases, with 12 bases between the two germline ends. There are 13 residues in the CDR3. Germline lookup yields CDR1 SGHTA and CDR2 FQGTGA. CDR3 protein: CASSRNLGDTQYF. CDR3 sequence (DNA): TGTGCCAGCAGCCGGAACCTGGGGGATACGCAGTATTTT.

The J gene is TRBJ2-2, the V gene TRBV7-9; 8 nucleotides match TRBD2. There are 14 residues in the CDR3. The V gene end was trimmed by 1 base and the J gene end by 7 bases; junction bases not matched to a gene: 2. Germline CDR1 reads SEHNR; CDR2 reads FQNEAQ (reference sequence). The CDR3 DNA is TGTGCCAGCAGCTTAGGGACTAGCCACGGGGAGCTGTTTTTT. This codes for CASSLGTSHGELFF.

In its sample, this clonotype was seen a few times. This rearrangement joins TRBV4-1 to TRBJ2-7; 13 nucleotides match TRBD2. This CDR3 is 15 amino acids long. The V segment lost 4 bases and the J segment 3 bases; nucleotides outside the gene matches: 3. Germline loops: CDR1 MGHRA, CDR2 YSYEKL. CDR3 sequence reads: CASSPLAGGLYEQYF. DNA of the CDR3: TGCGCCAGCAGCCCACTAGCGGGGGGGCTCTACGAGCAGTACTTC.

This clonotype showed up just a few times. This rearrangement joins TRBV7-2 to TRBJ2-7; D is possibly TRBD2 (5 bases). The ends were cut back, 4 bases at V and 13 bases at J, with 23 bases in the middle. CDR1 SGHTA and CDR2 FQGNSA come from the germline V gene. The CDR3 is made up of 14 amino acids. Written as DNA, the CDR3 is TGTGCCAGCAGCTCTCAGCTGGCGGGCACTTCTCTCTACTTC. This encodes CASSSQLAGTSLYF.

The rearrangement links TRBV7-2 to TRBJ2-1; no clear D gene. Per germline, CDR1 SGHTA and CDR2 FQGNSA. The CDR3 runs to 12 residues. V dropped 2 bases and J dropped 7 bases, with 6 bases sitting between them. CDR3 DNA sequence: TGTGCCAGCAGCTTATCGAGAAATGAGCAGTTCTTC. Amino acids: CASSLSRNEQFF.